The TCR beta chain described here comes from a study of OX40 agonist ivuxolimab in advanced cancers. About this clone itself: As yet, its antigen is unknown.

This table comes from immunoSEQ multiplex PCR, and its TCRdb copy is limited to in-frame clones, with some not included. Counted here are 20,000 or so clones, 90% occurring once; the ten biggest clones make up approximately 49%. Trimming took off 4 bases at V and 8 bases at J, with 9 bases between the two ends. Germline assignment: CDR1 MDHEN and CDR2 SYDVKM. This CDR3 is built from 12 residues. Notes on the study in general: At doses 0.1 to 3.0 mg/kg, CD4+ and CD8+ clones expanded.

Material: CD4+ or CD8+ T cells sorted from blood, obtained in a trial of the OX40 agonist ivuxolimab. The sequence was obtained from an adult with an advanced solid tumor such as melanoma, head and neck, liver or kidney cancer. The chain uses TRBV28 and TRBJ2-1; D call uncertain. In nucleotides, the CDR3 is TGTGCCAGCAGTTCCCCCCCTCATGAGCAGTTCTTC. Translated: CASSSPPHEQFF.